The entry below describes one T cell receptor beta chain. Its specificity is unknown. Germline V gives CDR1 SNHLY, CDR2 FYNNEI. The CDR3 has 15 amino acids. After removal of 7 bases from V and 3 bases from J, the junction contained 8 bases not matched to a gene. The sample comes from a study of T cells in narcolepsy. Background on the study: Patients with NT1 or NT2 and healthy control donors were enrolled. Points from the study as a whole: Autoreactive clone sequences were missing from some blood memory CD4+ repertoires. Autoreactive clonotypes reportedly recurred in blood of same and different patients, not controls. HCRT-specific and TRIB2-specific autoreactive clonotypes appeared among same-patient CSF and blood CD4+ clonotypes.

Profiled with immunoSEQ multiplex PCR; TCRdb holds only in-frame clones, not every one. The sample gives around 30,000 clones, 70% to 85% of which show up once; roughly 2.1% is in the top ten. This sequence originates from a human donor in good health. The gene calls are TRBV2 and TRBJ2-1, with 8 positions matching TRBD2. The sequenced sample consisted of memory (CD45RA-) CD4+ T cells from blood. The CDR3 coding sequence is TGTGCCAGCACCATGGCGGCGGGAGGCTACAATGAGCAGTTCTTC. Protein: CASTMAAGGYNEQFF.